This TCR beta chain was recovered during a study of identical twins. Study observations and caveats: Models underpredicted monozygotic twin sharing of out-of-frame TCR alpha. High-abundance cord blood beta clonotypes had fewer insertions; memory repertoires showed none.

Unique molecular identifiers were present on cDNA, and template switching added a universal primer site. TCRdb ran MiXCR on the 5' RACE reads and lists one entry per CDR3 protein. The repertoire includes 570,000 or so distinct CDR3 sequences, around a tenth of them detected once, and roughly 3% sits in the top ten. The germline V gene has CDR1 LNHNV and CDR2 YYDKDF (reference sequence). Germline trimming cut 5 bases from V and 3 bases from J; bases unmatched to any gene: 4. This CDR3 spans 14 amino acids. This clonotype was counted many times. Its antigen is still unknown. The data were also submitted as part of a second study, on yellow fever vaccine responses in identical twins.

The sequenced sample consisted of PBMCs. The rearrangement uses TRBV15 and TRBJ1-5; TRBD1 matches at 7 bases. The sequence derives from a woman aged 18-29 years in good health. The chain's CDR3 is CATSAGTANQPQHF. CDR3 DNA sequence: TGTGCCACCAGCGCAGGGACAGCCAATCAGCCCCAGCATTTT.